The 8 T cell receptor beta chains given below trace back to one sample, sequenced in a study of shared clonotypes between healthy human individuals (dated by TCRdb to the early 2020s). CD8 naive samples were obtained by positive selection for CCR7 among CD45RO-negative cells, yielding a CD45RA+CCR7+ population from which TemRA cells were excluded. Libraries were built with the immunoSEQ multiplex PCR assay. TCRdb limited this immuneACCESS table to in-frame rearrangements with V and J called. A share of clones is missing; checked studies link under half to unresolved V genes, and the rest is unexplained. Across this sample there are about 590,000 clones, with about 95% seen only once. Around 0.097% of the sample rests with the top ten. The sequencing sample was made of naive CD8+ T cells sorted from blood. The label giving this sample's cell subset or site can be read as: CD45RA+CCR7+. These receptors were taken from a woman aged 25-40 years in good health.

V gene TRBV2 combines with J gene TRBJ2-1; 11 bases are shared with TRBD2. This CDR3 contains 14 residues. Unmatched junction bases numbered 5, after V lost 6 bases and J lost 7 bases. Germline lookup yields CDR1 SNHLY and CDR2 FYNNEI. The CDR3 sequence is CASRLAGERNEQFF. The CDR3 region has the DNA TGTGCCAGCAGACTAGCGGGAGAGAGAAATGAGCAGTTCTTC.

The rearrangement uses TRBV6-1 and TRBJ2-3; TRBD2 matches 10 bases. Germline V CDR1 and CDR2: MNHNS, SASEGT. The V gene end was trimmed by 2 bases and the J gene end by 2 bases; junction bases not matched to a gene: 13. The CDR3 is made up of 19 amino acids. The CDR3 DNA reads TGTGCCAGCAGTGAAAGTACGTGGCTAGCGGGAGTCCCCACAGATACGCAGTATTTT. Translated: CASSESTWLAGVPTDTQYF.

The chain couples TRBV4-1 to TRBJ1-5; D not resolved. Trimming took off 0 bases at V and 1 base at J, with 7 bases between the two ends. Germline V gene lookup returns CDR1 MGHRA and CDR2 YSYEKL. The CDR3 length is 15 residues. The CDR3 protein is CASSQDGRSNQPQHF. Here the CDR3 DNA reads TGCGCCAGCAGCCAAGATGGACGAAGCAATCAGCCCCAGCATTTT.

The chain has TRBV27 and TRBJ2-7, with 8 bases aligning to TRBD1. The V and J ends lost 2 bases and 2 bases, in that order; junction bases with no gene match: 2. The germline V gene has CDR1 MNHEY and CDR2 SMNVEV (reference sequence). The CDR3 runs 14 residues. This CDR3 is CASSLGTGPYEQYF. CDR3 sequence (DNA): TGTGCCAGCAGTTTAGGGACAGGTCCCTACGAGCAGTACTTC.

Turning to this clone: Within the sample, other DNA sequences also encode this same CDR3. CDR3 amino acids: CASSMAAYSNQPQHF. CDR3 nucleotides: TGTGCCAGTAGTATGGCAGCTTATAGCAATCAGCCCCAGCATTTT. The chain links TRBV19 to TRBJ1-5; D remains ambiguous. The CDR3 contains 15 residues. V was clipped by 3 bases and J by 0 bases, with 9 bases between them. Looked up from germline, CDR1 is LNHDA and CDR2 is SQIVND (reference sequence).

This clone came up once. The chain carries TRBV19 and TRBJ2-1; 10 nucleotides agree with TRBD1. This CDR3 region has 15 residues. V was clipped by 7 bases and J by 8 bases; unmatched bases: 11. The germline CDR1 and CDR2 sequences are LNHDA and SQIVND (reference sequence). As DNA, the CDR3 is TGTGCCAGTACCCCCCGGGACAGGGGTGTGGATGAGCAGTTCTTC. It specifies CASTPRDRGVDEQFF.

This CDR3 reads CASSLGEGRRTGELFF. The DNA of the CDR3 is TGTGCCAGCAGCCTCGGGGAGGGACGCAGGACCGGGGAGCTGTTTTTT. The gene calls are TRBV14 and TRBJ2-2, with 7 bases fitting TRBD2. V dropped 4 bases and J dropped 5; count of bases not matched to a gene: 10. This CDR3 comprises 16 residues. Germline V gene sequence: CDR1 SGHDN, CDR2 FVKESK.

The rearrangement uses TRBV11-2 and TRBJ2-1; no firm D call. With 3 bases removed from V and 9 bases from J, the gap between germline ends came to 12 bases. Germline V CDR1 and CDR2: SGHAT, FQNNGV. The CDR3 length is 13 residues. The CDR3 spells CASSLVDVGEQFF. The CDR3 DNA reads as TGTGCCAGCAGCTTGGTAGACGTAGGTGAGCAGTTCTTC.